The rows below give T cell receptor beta chains drawn from one sample of a study of blood T cell repertoires in COVID-19. The assay was immunoSEQ multiplex PCR, and TCRdb's table has in-frame clones only and misses some. The data show 200,000 to 250,000 clones, around nine tenths seen once. The specimen was peripheral blood. The receptors come from a man aged 18 to 30 with active or convalescent COVID-19. Each CDR3 is given with its conserved first and last residue. The D gene is left open where the match is weak. Only some rows state a clone size, as once, few, many or a class for expanded clones.

cdr3_nt cdr3_aa clone_size cdr3_length v_call d_call j_call
TGCGCCAGCAGTGAGACTGGCCCCTACGAGCAGTACTTC CASSETGPYEQYF - 13 TRBV5-1 - TRBJ2-7
TGCGCCAGCAGCCAGAAAGCGAACACTGAAGCTTTCTTT CASSQKANTEAFF few 13 TRBV4-3 - TRBJ1-1
TGTGCCAGCAGCCCCCGGGACAGGCAGTCCTATGGCTACACCTTC CASSPRDRQSYGYTF - 15 TRBV5-8 TRBD1 TRBJ1-2
TGTGCCAGCAGCCCGGGACAGAACACTGAAGCTTTCTTT CASSPGQNTEAFF - 13 TRBV28 - TRBJ1-1
TGTGCCAGTAGTATAACGCTCGGCCGGGAGGAAGCTTTCTTT CASSITLGREEAFF once 14 TRBV19 - TRBJ1-1
TGTGCCAGTACCTACCGGGGGGGCCCCTACAATGAGCAGTTCTTC CASTYRGGPYNEQFF - 15 TRBV19 TRBD2 TRBJ2-1
TGTGCCACCAGCAGAGATGTAGGGGGGAACACTGAAGCTTTCTTT CATSRDVGGNTEAFF - 15 TRBV15 - TRBJ1-1
TGTGCCTGGACCGCGATCTCGGGGTTCACCGGGGAGCTGTTTTTT CAWTAISGFTGELFF - 15 TRBV30 - TRBJ2-2
TGTGCCAGCAGCCGCGGGGGGGCGGAGCCCCAGCATTTT CASSRGGAEPQHF - 13 TRBV7-9 - TRBJ1-5
TGTGCCAGCAGTGCCCTAGCGTCAGGCACAGATACGCAGTATTTT CASSALASGTDTQYF once 15 TRBV6-4 - TRBJ2-3
TGTGCCAGCAGTTACACCGGGACGGGGGGGATGACTGAAGCTTTCTTT CASSYTGTGGMTEAFF - 16 TRBV6-6 - TRBJ1-1
TGTGCCAGCAGTTACGGGCAGGGGATTAACAATCAGCCCCAGCATTTT CASSYGQGINNQPQHF - 16 TRBV6-2/TRBV6-3 - TRBJ1-5
TGTGCCATCAGTGAGGGCCGGAACACTGAAGCTTTCTTT CAISEGRNTEAFF - 13 TRBV10-3 - TRBJ1-1
TGTGCCAGCAGCTTAGGGCAGCCGGGGAATGAGCAGTTCTTC CASSLGQPGNEQFF - 14 TRBV7-6 - TRBJ2-1